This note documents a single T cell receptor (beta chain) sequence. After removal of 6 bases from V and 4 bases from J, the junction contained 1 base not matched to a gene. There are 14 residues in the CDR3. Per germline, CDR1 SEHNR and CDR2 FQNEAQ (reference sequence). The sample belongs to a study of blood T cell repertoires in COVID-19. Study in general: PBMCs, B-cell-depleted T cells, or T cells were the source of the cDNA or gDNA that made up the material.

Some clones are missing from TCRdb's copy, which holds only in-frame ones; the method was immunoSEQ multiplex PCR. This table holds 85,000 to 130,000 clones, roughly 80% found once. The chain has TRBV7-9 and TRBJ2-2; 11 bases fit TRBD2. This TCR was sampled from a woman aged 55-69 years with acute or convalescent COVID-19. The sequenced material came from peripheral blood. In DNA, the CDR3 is TGTGCCAGCAGAACTAGCGGGGGCACCGGGGAGCTGTTTTTT. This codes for CASRTSGGTGELFF.